Below are 27 T cell receptor beta chains sequenced from a single sample in a study of blood T cell repertoires in COVID-19. Assay: immunoSEQ multiplex PCR; the TCRdb copy retains only in-frame clones and omits some. The sample lists some 200,000 clones; more than 75% were seen once. Sample: peripheral blood. The receptors here all came from a man in his forties or fifties with active or convalescent COVID-19.

This clone was detected once. The DNA of the CDR3 is TGTGCCAGCAGCTCGGGAGGCAGGGAAAAGGGCTATGGCTACACCTTC. Its protein product is CASSSGGREKGYGYTF. V is TRBV5-4 and J is TRBJ1-2, with D possibly being TRBD1 (5 bases). Germline V lookup: CDR1 SGHNT, CDR2 YYREEE (reference sequence). The CDR3 consists of 16 residues. V was trimmed by 3 bases and J by 4 bases, leaving 19 bases between them.

This chain joins TRBV6-4 and TRBJ1-5; 11 bases are shared with TRBD1. Germline values: CDR1 MRHNA, CDR2 SNTAGT. V gave up 2 bases and J gave up 0 bases; unmatched junction bases: 12. The CDR3 covers 20 residues. CDR3 coding DNA: TGTGCCAGCAGTGACGAGGTTCCCCCCGGGACAGGGGGTAGCAATCAGCCCCAGCATTTT. Translated: CASSDEVPPGTGGSNQPQHF.

The chain carries TRBV7-2 and TRBJ1-4; 7 nucleotides match TRBD1. This CDR3 region has 15 residues. Germline trimming cut 5 bases from V and 7 bases from J; bases unmatched to any gene: 10. From germline, CDR1 is SGHTA and CDR2 FQGNSA. The CDR3 spells CASSLPGTAIEKLFF. CDR3 bases: TGTGCCAGCAGCCTACCTGGGACAGCCATTGAAAAACTGTTTTTT. The full variable domain, in which reference TRBV7-2 and TRBJ1-4 provide the parts outside the CDR3, is GAGVSQSPSNKVTEKGKDVELRCDPISGHTALYWYRQSLGQGLEFLIYFQGNSAPDKSGLPSDRFSAERTGGSVSTLTIQRTQQEDSAVYLCASSLPGTAIEKLFFGSGTQLSVL.

The chain uses TRBV7-9 and TRBJ2-7, with TRBD1 matching 8 bases. The CDR3 totals 15 residues. Germline V gives CDR1 SEHNR, CDR2 FQNEAQ (reference sequence). J was trimmed by 2 bases and V by 4 bases; bases with no gene match: 7. CDR3 region: CASSYNRDRTYEQYF. The CDR3 region has the DNA TGTGCCAGCAGCTACAACCGGGACAGGACCTACGAGCAGTACTTC.

With respect to this clone: Different DNA sequences within this sample yield the same CDR3. The V gene is TRBV7-2, the J gene TRBJ2-5, with D perhaps matching TRBD1 (5 bases). The CDR3 loop spans 14 amino acids. V was cut by 2 bases and J by 2 bases, with 9 bases left in between. Germline CDR1 SGHTA, CDR2 FQGNSA. CDR3 protein: CASSLYRSQETQYF. For the CDR3, the DNA is TGTGCCAGCAGCTTATACAGGTCGCAAGAGACCCAGTACTTC. Full variable domain (missing parts from reference TRBV7-2 and TRBJ2-5): GAGVSQSPSNKVTEKGKDVELRCDPISGHTALYWYRQSLGQGLEFLIYFQGNSAPDKSGLPSDRFSAERTGGSVSTLTIQRTQQEDSAVYLCASSLYRSQETQYFGPGTRLLVL.

This clone was recorded once. The V and J genes are TRBV11-2 and TRBJ1-1; 9 bases line up with TRBD1. The germline V gene encodes CDR1 SGHAT and CDR2 FQNNGV. The CDR3 is made up of 14 amino acids. The trim removed 8 bases at V and 0 bases at J, leaving 4 bases unmatched. This CDR3 reads CASGGQGMNTEAFF. DNA of the CDR3: TGTGCCAGCGGGGGACAGGGCATGAACACTGAAGCTTTCTTT.

The chain links TRBV5-8 to TRBJ2-3; 9 positions match TRBD1. The junction had 6 bases not matched to a gene; V was cut back by 3 bases and J by 4 bases. The CDR3 totals 15 residues. CDR1 and CDR2 from the germline V gene are SGHTS and YDEGEE. The CDR3 nucleotides read TGTGCCAGCAGCTATCCGGGACAGGGTTCAGATACGCAGTATTTT. As protein: CASSYPGQGSDTQYF.

This chain uses TRBV30 with TRBJ1-5, with 7 bases identical to TRBD1. CDR3 length: 13 amino acids. J lost 6 bases, V lost 5 bases, and 7 bases had no gene match. Germline lookup yields CDR1 GTSNPN and CDR2 SVGIG (reference sequence). The CDR3 is CAWGRQGVQPQHF. CDR3 DNA: TGTGCCTGGGGCCGACAGGGCGTTCAGCCCCAGCATTTT.

This clone was picked up a small number of times. The rearrangement uses TRBV20-1 and TRBJ1-1, with 11 nucleotides matching TRBD1. The CDR3 loop spans 13 amino acids. The V gene end was trimmed by 3 bases and the J gene end by 10 bases; junction bases not matched to a gene: 7. Germline CDR1 and CDR2: DFQATT and SNEGSKA (reference sequence). CDR3 protein: CSASFSGTGGAFF. The CDR3 DNA sequence: TGCAGTGCTAGTTTTTCCGGGACAGGGGGAGCTTTCTTT.

The chain joins TRBV3-1 (or the pseudogene TRBV3-2) to TRBJ2-7; possible D gene TRBD1, 5 bases. The germline V gene has CDR1 LGHDT and CDR2 YNNKEL (reference sequence). The CDR3 consists of 12 residues. The V end lost 3 bases, the J end lost 4 bases, and 7 bases lay between the germline ends. The DNA of the CDR3 is TGTGCCAGCAGCCACCGACAGTACGAGCAGTACTTC. It encodes CASSHRQYEQYF.

This clone was observed once. This chain uses TRBV19 with TRBJ2-6; TRBD1 aligns across 8 bases. CDR1 is LNHDA, CDR2 SQIVND, per germline (reference sequence). This CDR3 spans 15 amino acids. V shed 3 bases, J shed 2 bases, and the junction held 0 bases outside the gene matches. In DNA form, the CDR3 reads TGTGCCAGTAGTATGGACAGGGCTGGGGCCAACGTCCTGACTTTC. The encoded protein is CASSMDRAGANVLTF.

This clone was picked up a small number of times. This chain links TRBV19 with TRBJ2-2, with 11 bases aligning to TRBD1. The germline V gene encodes CDR1 LNHDA and CDR2 SQIVND (reference sequence). The CDR3 totals 15 residues. V lost 4 bases to trimming and J lost 5 bases; unmatched junction nucleotides: 3. CDR3 sequence (DNA): TGTGCCAGTAGTACCGGGGACAGGGGGACCGGGGAGCTGTTTTTT. This gives the protein CASSTGDRGTGELFF.

This clone has only one observation. CDR3 residues: CASSLRTGKHEQYF. CDR3 bases: TGTGCCAGCAGCTTGCGGACAGGGAAACACGAGCAGTACTTC. V is TRBV5-6 and J is TRBJ2-7, with TRBD1 identical over 8 bases. CDR1 SGHDT and CDR2 YYEEEE come from the germline V gene. The CDR3 runs to 14 residues. V lost 1 base and J lost 5; bases outside the gene matches: 5.

The chain uses TRBV3-1 (or the pseudogene TRBV3-2) and TRBJ2-7; possibly TRBD2 for D (6 bases). The germline V gene has CDR1 LGHDT and CDR2 YNNKEL (reference sequence). The CDR3 loop spans 15 amino acids. Trimming cost V 1 base and J 2 bases, with 12 bases left between them. CDR3 protein: CASSQAGTAAYEQYF. The DNA of the CDR3 is TGTGCCAGCAGCCAAGCCGGGACTGCCGCCTACGAGCAGTACTTC.

The V call is TRBV6-5, the J call TRBJ1-3; D remains ambiguous. This CDR3 is 14 amino acids long. V gave up 7 bases and J gave up 0 bases, with 10 bases separating them. CDR1 and CDR2 (germline): MNHEY, SVGAGI. CDR3 in amino acids: CASIPDYSGNTIYF. CDR3 DNA sequence: TGTGCCAGCATCCCGGACTACTCTGGAAACACCATATATTTT.

The chain recombines TRBV27 with TRBJ2-5, with TRBD1 identical over 8 bases. V shed 5 bases and J 4 bases; nucleotides not matched to a gene: 6. CDR1 MNHEY and CDR2 SMNVEV come from the germline V gene (reference sequence). CDR3 length equals 14 residues. Here the CDR3 DNA reads TGTGCCAGCAGTCTTGGGACAGGAGGAGAGACCCAGTACTTC. It specifies CASSLGTGGETQYF.

The chain carries TRBV25-1 and TRBJ1-3; D unclear. The CDR3 consists of 12 residues. Germline loops: CDR1 MGHDK, CDR2 SYGVNS. Trimming removed 8 bases at V and 4 bases at J, with 9 bases between. CDR3 bases: TGTGCCAGCTCTCCCGGGGGAAACACCATATATTTT. Translating gives CASSPGGNTIYF. The variable domain in full, with the rest retrieved from reference TRBV25-1 and TRBJ1-3, is EADIYQTPRYLVIGTGKKITLECSQTMGHDKMYWYQQDPGMELHLIHYSYGVNSTEKGDLSSESTVSRIRTEHFPLTLESARPSHTSQYLCASSPGGNTIYFGEGSWLTVV.

The count of this clone is one. The chain recombines TRBV11-3 with TRBJ1-2, with 7 bases matching TRBD1. V dropped 2 bases and J dropped 2; count of bases not matched to a gene: 5. This CDR3 contains 15 residues. CDR1 is SGHNT and CDR2 is YENEEA in the germline V gene. As DNA, the CDR3 is TGTGCCAGCAGCTTAACACGACAGGGAAACTATGGCTACACCTTC. Its protein is CASSLTRQGNYGYTF.

The chain uses TRBV7-6 and TRBJ2-3; 8 bases align to TRBD1. Germline CDR1 is SGHVS and CDR2 is FNYEAQ. J gave up 2 bases and V 6 bases, and 7 bases lay outside the gene matches. The CDR3 runs to 15 residues. The CDR3 DNA follows: TGTGCCAGCAGTTCCGACAGGGGTTTCACAGATACGCAGTATTTT. Residues: CASSSDRGFTDTQYF.

The chain combines TRBV9 with TRBJ1-1; D is unresolved. This CDR3 contains 15 residues. CDR1 SGDLS and CDR2 YYNGEE come from the germline V gene. Trimming pared 2 bases from V and 0 bases from J, leaving 11 bases between. CDR3 sequence (DNA): TGTGCCAGCAGCGTGGGCCAGGCTTTGAACACTGAAGCTTTCTTT. Translated, it gives CASSVGQALNTEAFF.

The chain couples TRBV7-3 to TRBJ2-1; 9 nucleotides agree with TRBD2. The CDR3 contains 15 residues. Per the germline V gene, CDR1 is SGHTA and CDR2 is FQGTGA. V was clipped by 5 bases and J by 2 bases; unmatched bases: 4. The CDR3 region has the DNA TGTGCCAGCAGCCTCCGACTAGCGGCCTACAATGAGCAGTTCTTC. Protein product: CASSLRLAAYNEQFF. Supplemented by reference TRBV7-3 and TRBJ2-1, the full variable domain reads GAGVSQTPSNKVTEKGKYVELRCDPISGHTALYWYRQSLGQGPEFLIYFQGTGAADDSGLPNDRFFAVRPEGSVSTLKIQRTERGDSAVYLCASSLRLAAYNEQFFGPGTRLTVL.

This chain joins TRBV7-9 and TRBJ1-1, with TRBD1 matching over 8 bases. The V and J ends lost 7 bases and 2 bases, in that order; junction bases with no gene match: 6. Germline CDR1 SEHNR, CDR2 FQNEAQ (reference sequence). The CDR3 consists of 14 residues. DNA of the CDR3: TGTGCCAGCAACGAACAGGGGGTTAACACTGAAGCTTTCTTT. Its translation is CASNEQGVNTEAFF. Supplemented by reference TRBV7-9 and TRBJ1-1, the full variable domain reads DTGVSQNPRHKITKRGQNVTFRCDPISEHNRLYWYRQTLGQGPEFLTYFQNEAQLEKSRLLSDRFSAERPKGSFSTLEIQRTEQGDSAMYLCASNEQGVNTEAFFGQGTRLTVV.

This clone was picked up a small number of times. The chain links TRBV15 to TRBJ2-2; possible D gene TRBD1, 5 bases. CDR1 LNHNV and CDR2 YYDKDF come from the germline V gene (reference sequence). The CDR3 runs to 18 residues. V lost 2 bases and J 0 bases, leaving 16 bases between the germline ends. CDR3 coding DNA: TGTGCCACCAGCAGACGCTTTAGGGGTGACTCGAACACCGGGGAGCTGTTTTTT. Protein product: CATSRRFRGDSNTGELFF.

The V call is TRBV4-3, the J call TRBJ1-1, with TRBD1 matching 7 bases. The CDR3 sequence is 14 residues long. J gave up 4 bases and V 3 bases, and 5 bases lay outside the gene matches. Germline loops: CDR1 LGHNA, CDR2 YSLEER. The CDR3 coding sequence is TGCGCCAGCAGCCATGAGGACAGGCGCACTGAAGCTTTCTTT. Translation: CASSHEDRRTEAFF.

The count of this clone is one. The CDR3 coding sequence is TGTGCCAGTAGTATTGTTCCGGGGATCTACGAGCAGTACTTC. It yields the protein CASSIVPGIYEQYF. J is TRBJ2-7 and V is TRBV19; D is possibly TRBD2 (5 bases). V lost 3 bases and J 3 bases, leaving 12 bases between the germline ends. There are 14 residues in the CDR3. Per germline, CDR1 LNHDA and CDR2 SQIVND (reference sequence).

Note on this clone: One end of the junction fails to match germline, which may point to a read error. This chain uses TRBV2 with TRBJ1-5; D is uncertain. From germline, CDR1 is SNHLY and CDR2 FYNNEI. The CDR3 spans 14 residues. The CDR3 DNA sequence: TGTGCCAGCAGTGTATCAGGACGGGATCAGGCCCAGCATTTT. It yields the protein CASSVSGRDQAQHF.

The chain recombines TRBV19 with TRBJ1-4, with a tentative D call TRBD1 (6 bases). The CDR3 is 13 amino acids. CDR1 is LNHDA, CDR2 SQIVND, per germline (reference sequence). The V gene lost 7 bases and the J gene lost 11 bases, with 17 bases spanning the gap. Here the CDR3 DNA reads TGTGCCAGTACCCCCCGGGACACTACTAAACTGTTTTTT. Its translation: CASTPRDTTKLFF.